One sample yielded the 30 T cell receptor beta chains listed below, sequenced in a study of T cells after yellow fever vaccination. TCRdb redid the calling of the 5' RACE reads with MiXCR, one entry per CDR3 protein. The table includes under 200,000 distinct CDR3 sequences, about 7% detected once. The sequenced sample was CD4+ T cells sorted from PBMCs, obtained around 5 days after the first yellow fever vaccination. The receptors shown here come from a man aged 18 to 30 who received the YFV17D yellow fever vaccine.

This clonotype has at least ten counts. The chain links TRBV12-3 or TRBV12-4 to TRBJ1-2, with unresolved D. The CDR3 loop spans 12 amino acids. Trimming cost V 4 bases and J 4 bases, with 7 bases left between them. The CDR3 DNA reads TGTGCCAGCAGTTCCGGGATCTATGGCTACACCTTC. It codes for CASSSGIYGYTF.

Note on this clonotype: It may be a read error: a sequence one base away is much more abundant. The V gene is TRBV7-9, the J gene TRBJ1-6, with 7 bases lining up with TRBD1. CDR3 length: 17 residues. Germline loops: CDR1 SEHNR, CDR2 FQNEAQ (reference sequence). The J segment lost 9 bases and the V segment lost 1 base, leaving 12 bases of the junction unmatched. CDR3 residues: CASSLVVSDRKGSPLHF. CDR3 nucleotide sequence: TGTGCCAGCAGCTTAGTGGTGTCGGACAGGAAAGGTTCACCCCTCCACTTT. The full variable domain, in which reference TRBV7-9 and TRBJ1-6 provide the parts outside the CDR3, is DTGVSQNPRHKITKRGQNVTFRCDPISEHNRLYWYRQTLGQGPEFLTYFQNEAQLEKSRLLSDRFSAERPKGSFSTLEIQRTEQGDSAMYLCASSLVVSDRKGSPLHFGNGTRLTVT.

Ten or more counts support this clonotype. This chain connects TRBV19 to TRBJ1-1, with D possibly TRBD1 on 5 matching bases. Germline V CDR1 and CDR2: LNHDA, SQIVND (reference sequence). Trimming stripped 8 bases from V and 3 bases from J, with 13 bases between. The length of the CDR3 is 13 residues. In DNA form, the CDR3 reads TGTGCCAGTGGACACCGGGAGTACACTGAAGCTTTCTTT. This translates into CASGHREYTEAFF.

This clonotype was observed many times. V usage is TRBV20-1 and J usage is TRBJ1-2, with D hard to call. Germline assignment: CDR1 DFQATT and CDR2 SNEGSKA (reference sequence). V was clipped by 5 bases and J by 5 bases, with 6 bases between them. The CDR3 loop spans 10 amino acids. The CDR3 DNA follows: TGCAGTGCTCCAAAATATGGCTACACCTTC. Residues: CSAPKYGYTF.

This clonotype was seen a few times. The gene calls are TRBV2 and TRBJ2-4; the match to TRBD1 covers 7 bases. This CDR3 has 14 residues. Germline assignment: CDR1 SNHLY and CDR2 FYNNEI. Germline trimming cut 6 bases from V and 2 bases from J; bases unmatched to any gene: 4. CDR3 in amino acids: CASSPTGSKNIQYF. DNA of the CDR3: TGTGCCAGCAGCCCGACAGGGTCCAAAAACATTCAGTACTTC.

Points on this clonotype: This may be a read error, as it is one base from a much larger clone. The chain combines TRBV10-2 with TRBJ2-3; TRBD1 matches 7 bases. The J call is uncertain, as TRBJ1-5 better fits the DNA end. CDR3 size: 14 residues. Germline V lookup: CDR1 WSHSY, CDR2 SAAADI. The CDR3 region is CASRPAGGGDTQHF. CDR3 nucleotides: TGCGCCAGCAGACCCGCAGGGGGGGGAGATACGCAGCATTTT.

The sample holds many counts of this clonotype. V is TRBV12-3 or TRBV12-4 and J is TRBJ1-2, with unresolved D. This CDR3 is 13 amino acids long. The V gene lost 2 bases and the J gene lost 5 bases, with 9 bases spanning the gap. Written as DNA, the CDR3 is TGTGCCAGCAGTTTATGGCCAAATTATGGCTACACCTTC. As protein: CASSLWPNYGYTF.

A few counts support this clonotype. The CDR3: CASSDGEGLAKNIQYF. The CDR3 nucleotides are TGTGCCAGCAGTGATGGGGAGGGTCTGGCCAAAAACATTCAGTACTTC. The chain joins TRBV2 to TRBJ2-4; 7 nucleotides match TRBD2. V gave up 3 bases and J gave up 1 base; unmatched junction bases: 6. Germline CDR1 is SNHLY and CDR2 is FYNNEI. This CDR3 is 16 amino acids long. Looking up the rest from reference TRBV2 and TRBJ2-4 gives the full variable domain: EPEVTQTPSHQVTQMGQEVILRCVPISNHLYFYWYRQILGQKVEFLVSFYNNEISEKSEIFDDQFSVERPDGSNFTLKIRSTKLEDSAMYFCASSDGEGLAKNIQYFGAGTRLSVL.

Turning to this clonotype: Given a much more abundant clone one base away, this may be a read error. The J gene is TRBJ2-7, the V gene TRBV19, with D perhaps TRBD1 (5 bases). CDR3 length: 13 residues. CDR1 and CDR2 from the germline V gene are LNHDA and SQIVND (reference sequence). CDR3 region: CAGSTQRGYEQYF. The CDR3 DNA is TGTGCCGGTAGTACACAAAGGGGCTACGAGCAGTACTTC.

This clonotype has at least ten counts. The chain employs TRBV24-1 and TRBJ1-6; TRBD1 is a possible D gene (5 bases). CDR1 is KGHDR, CDR2 SFDVKD, per germline. This CDR3 spans 14 amino acids. V gave up 8 bases and J gave up 7 bases, with 14 bases separating them. The CDR3, as DNA: TGTGCCACCACGGGGGACTTCGAGAATTCACCCCTCCACTTT. Protein: CATTGDFENSPLHF.

This clonotype was recorded a few times. This chain connects TRBV6-5 to TRBJ1-6; no clear D gene. In germline, CDR1 is MNHEY, CDR2 SVGAGI. V lost 0 bases to trimming and J lost 8 bases, with 14 bases between them. CDR3 length: 16 amino acids. The DNA for the CDR3 is TGTGCCAGCAGTTACTCGACGGGGAGTGGGGATTCACCCCTCCACTTT. Its translation: CASSYSTGSGDSPLHF.

The table lists this clonotype with many counts. The genes are TRBV18 and TRBJ1-4; unclear D gene. V dropped 2 bases and J dropped 4 bases, with 5 bases sitting between them. Germline V gives CDR1 KGHSH, CDR2 LQKENI. This CDR3 contains 13 residues. The CDR3 region is CASSPNSNEKLFF. The CDR3 nucleotides are TGTGCCAGCTCACCAAACAGTAATGAAAAACTGTTTTTT.

This clonotype was detected only a few times. J is TRBJ1-4 and V is TRBV7-9; a possible D gene is TRBD1 (5 bases). CDR1 and CDR2 (germline): SEHNR, FQNEAQ (reference sequence). CDR3 length equals 14 residues. V lost 0 bases and J 10 bases, leaving 12 bases between the germline ends. The CDR3 sequence: CASSLAGGVGKLFF. DNA of the CDR3: TGTGCCAGCAGCTTAGCCGGAGGGGTTGGAAAACTGTTTTTT.

At least ten counts were recorded for this clonotype. CDR3: CASSLLGTSGGSTDTQYF. CDR3 DNA: TGCGCCAGCAGCTTGCTTGGTACTAGCGGGGGGAGCACAGATACGCAGTATTTT. The rearrangement uses TRBV5-1 and TRBJ2-3, with 12 bases lining up with TRBD2. CDR1 and CDR2 from the germline V gene are SGHRS and YFSETQ. This CDR3 is built from 18 residues. V trimming: 1 base; J trimming: 0 bases; junction bases outside the gene matches: 6.

This clonotype was seen ten or more times. The V and J genes are TRBV6-2 or TRBV6-3 and TRBJ2-7; 11 positions match TRBD2. CDR1 is MNHEY, CDR2 SVGEGT, per germline. Trimming removed 0 bases from V and 3 bases from J; junction bases left unmatched: 1. This CDR3 spans 15 amino acids. The chain's CDR3 is CASSYSTSGGYEQYF. The CDR3 DNA is TGTGCCAGCAGTTACTCAACTAGCGGGGGCTACGAGCAGTACTTC.

CDR3 in amino acids: CSATSGGSPYF. The CDR3 bases are TGCAGTGCTACTAGCGGGGGTTCGCCGTACTTC. The chain recombines TRBV20-1 with TRBJ2-7; 10 bases map to TRBD2. The CDR3 is 11 residues long. In germline, CDR1 is DFQATT, CDR2 SNEGSKA (reference sequence). V shed 4 bases, J shed 12 bases, and the junction held 6 bases outside the gene matches.

In its sample, this clonotype was seen many times. The chain joins TRBV5-1 to TRBJ2-2; 8 nucleotides align to TRBD1. The CDR3 length is 14 residues. The ends lost 4 bases at V and 4 bases at J; junction bases unmatched: 3. CDR1 is SGHRS and CDR2 is YFSETQ in the germline V gene. This CDR3 is CASSRDRGTGELFF. CDR3 DNA sequence: TGCGCCAGCAGCCGCGACAGGGGCACCGGGGAGCTGTTTTTT. The entire variable domain, with the rest obtained from reference TRBV5-1 and TRBJ2-2, is as follows: KAGVTQTPRYLIKTRGQQVTLSCSPISGHRSVSWYQQTPGQGLQFLFEYFSETQRNKGNFPGRFSGRQFSNSRSEMNVSTLELGDSALYLCASSRDRGTGELFFGEGSRLTVL.

Ten or more counts support this clonotype. CDR3: CSAYDNSNQPQHF. The CDR3 DNA reads TGCAGTGCTTATGACAATAGCAATCAGCCCCAGCATTTT. The gene calls are TRBV20-1 and TRBJ1-5; D is ambiguous. With 5 bases removed from V and 0 bases from J, the gap between germline ends came to 8 bases. Germline CDR1 reads DFQATT; CDR2 reads SNEGSKA (reference sequence). This CDR3 contains 13 residues.

This clonotype has a handful of counts. J is TRBJ2-5 and V is TRBV12-3 or TRBV12-4; D gene ambiguous. CDR3 length equals 15 residues. The V and J ends lost 0 bases and 2 bases respectively, with 10 bases between them. The CDR3: CASSLALPRQETQYF. The CDR3 bases are TGTGCCAGCAGTTTAGCGTTACCGCGACAAGAGACCCAGTACTTC.

The rearrangement joins TRBV20-1 to TRBJ2-5; D not resolved. Germline V gives CDR1 DFQATT, CDR2 SNEGSKA (reference sequence). Trimming took off 3 bases at V and 4 bases at J, with 12 bases between the two ends. The CDR3 consists of 13 residues. The CDR3 region has the DNA TGCAGTGCTAGGAACACTTGGGGAGAGACCCAGTACTTC. Protein sequence: CSARNTWGETQYF.

The J gene is TRBJ2-3, the V gene TRBV7-2, with a weak D call TRBD2 (6 bases). Trimming stripped 5 bases from V and 2 bases from J, with 14 bases between. Germline CDR1 reads SGHTA; CDR2 reads FQGNSA. The CDR3 loop spans 15 amino acids. The CDR3 nucleotides read TGTGCCAGCAGCCTCGGGACTTGGTACACAGATACGCAGTATTTT. It yields the protein CASSLGTWYTDTQYF.

This clonotype has a count of ten or more. The chain couples TRBV5-1 to TRBJ1-2, with TRBD1 matching over 7 bases. Germline CDR1 is SGHRS and CDR2 is YFSETQ. V lost 4 bases and J lost 8; bases outside the gene matches: 11. This CDR3 contains 14 residues. The CDR3 region is CASSGGTVDGGYTF. In DNA form, the CDR3 reads TGCGCCAGCAGCGGGGGGACAGTCGACGGCGGCTACACCTTC.

Ten or more counts support this clonotype. V is TRBV12-3 or TRBV12-4 and J is TRBJ2-5, with 7 bases that match TRBD1. Unmatched junction bases numbered 4, after V lost 7 bases and J lost 2 bases. CDR3 size: 13 residues. CDR3 sequence reads: CASTTDRQETQYF. DNA for the CDR3: TGTGCCAGCACCACGGACAGGCAAGAGACCCAGTACTTC.

In its sample, this clonotype was seen many times. The V gene is TRBV4-2, the J gene TRBJ1-2; TRBD1 matches at 7 bases. There are 14 residues in the CDR3. The V and J ends lost 2 bases and 3 bases, in that order; junction bases with no gene match: 3. Germline CDR1 is LGHNA and CDR2 is YNFKEQ. CDR3 sequence reads: CASSQTGVDYGYTF. Here the CDR3 DNA reads TGTGCCAGCAGCCAAACAGGGGTAGACTATGGCTACACCTTC.

This clonotype has ten or more counts. The chain recombines TRBV27 with TRBJ2-7; D might be TRBD2 (6 bases). The germline V and J ends were trimmed by 6 bases and 2 bases, with 17 bases remaining between them. CDR3 length: 15 residues. The V gene's germline CDR1 is MNHEY and CDR2 SMNVEV (reference sequence). CDR3: CASSSRGVGPYEQYF. CDR3 DNA: TGTGCCAGCAGCTCTCGCGGGGTGGGGCCCTACGAGCAGTACTTC.

In the case of this clonotype: Because the CDR3 is missing its conserved closing phenylalanine or tryptophan, this is likely a read error. The chain combines TRBV12-3 or TRBV12-4 with TRBJ1-6; D gene uncertain. The CDR3 covers 15 residues. Trimming took off 1 base at V and 5 bases at J, with 9 bases between the two ends. CDR3 residues: CASSLDGPDNSPLHC. The DNA for the CDR3 is TGTGCCAGCAGTTTAGATGGGCCGGATAATTCACCCCTCCACTGT.

This clonotype has a handful of counts. The V call is TRBV7-9, the J call TRBJ2-7, with D possibly matching TRBD2 (7 bases). This CDR3 is 12 amino acids long. Trimming shortened V by 5 bases and J by 9 bases, and 14 bases separated the two germline ends. Looked up from germline, CDR1 is SEHNR and CDR2 is FQNEAQ (reference sequence). CDR3 in DNA: TGTGCCAGCAGCCAACAGGGACTATCGCAGTACGTC. This gives the protein CASSQQGLSQYV.

In this sample, this clonotype turned up many times. This chain connects TRBV28 to TRBJ1-5, with 7 bases identical to TRBD1. The ends lost 7 bases at V and 9 bases at J; junction bases unmatched: 18. Germline values: CDR1 MDHEN, CDR2 SYDVKM. The CDR3 is made up of 16 amino acids. The CDR3 coding sequence is TGTGCCAGCACCTTGATGCAGGGGGGGGCAATTGGGCCCCAGCATTTT. This translates into CASTLMQGGAIGPQHF.

This clonotype was counted ten times or more. CDR3 residues: CASSLEGSSYEQYV. For the CDR3, the DNA is TGTGCCAGCAGTTTAGAGGGGAGCTCCTATGAGCAGTACGTC. This chain uses TRBV12-3 or TRBV12-4 with TRBJ2-7; D assignment may be TRBD1 or TRBD2 (5 bases each). The CDR3 has 14 amino acids.

This clonotype was observed at least ten times. This chain uses TRBV2 with TRBJ2-3, with D uncertain. Trimming stripped 7 bases from V and 5 bases from J, with 10 bases between. Germline V lookup: CDR1 SNHLY, CDR2 FYNNEI. This CDR3 is 12 amino acids long. CDR3 sequence (DNA): TGTGCCAGCAATCCCTACGGAGATACGCAGTATTTT. The encoded protein is CASNPYGDTQYF.